The sequence of this T cell receptor beta chain was determined in a study of blood T cell repertoires in COVID-19. Study context: Acute and convalescent COVID-19 samples came from the United States, Italy and Spain. PBMCs, B-cell-depleted T cells, or T cells provided the cDNA or gDNA that made up the material.

How the authors handled the data: Amplification of reference gene primers was used by the study to estimate nucleated cell counts. The protocol was immunoSEQ multiplex PCR, while the TCRdb copy is restricted to in-frame clones and leaves out a portion. Clonal size and the V and J genes are those of that table, whereas D and trimming came from the DNA. Among about 300,000 clones, 70% to 90% were seen once, and the ten largest hold about 8.6%. Germline CDR1 MGHRA, CDR2 YSYEKL. V lost 2 bases and J lost 0; bases outside the gene matches: 6. This CDR3 has 18 residues. This TCR came from a man aged 18 to 30 with active or convalescent COVID-19. The specimen was peripheral blood. The chain uses TRBV4-1 and TRBJ2-3; 12 nucleotides line up with TRBD2. The CDR3 loop reads CASSQWSSGGGSTDTQYF. CDR3 nucleotides: TGCGCCAGCAGCCAATGGTCTAGCGGGGGGGGAAGCACAGATACGCAGTATTTT.